These T cell receptor beta chains were read from a single sample in a study of human T cells and chemical hapten exposure. TCRdb independently ran MiXCR on the RACE reads; one entry per CDR3 protein. This sample has 100,000 or so distinct CDR3 sequences, with approximately 36% found just once. Sequencing used whole blood, obtained in connection with sensitization to the hapten diphenylcyclopropenone (DPC). The receptors derive from a man aged 35 to 55 with alopecia areata. Some clones in this sample may be carry-over from other donors' samples. CDR3s include the opening cysteine and the closing phenylalanine or tryptophan. The order of the fields is CDR3 protein, CDR3 DNA, D gene, V gene, J gene, clone size. The D gene is left open where the match is weak. The size of a clone is reported for some rows only, either as once, few or many, or as a class for expanded clones.

cdr3_aa: CASSPRTSGPRNTDTQYF
cdr3_nt: TGTGCCAGCAGTCCCAGGACTAGCGGGCCGCGCAACACAGATACGCAGTATTTT
d_call: TRBD2
v_call: TRBV27
j_call: TRBJ2-3
clone_size: few

cdr3_aa: CASSIIPGLAGDNEQFF
cdr3_nt: TGTGCCAGTAGTATCATACCGGGACTAGCGGGAGATAATGAGCAGTTCTTC
d_call: TRBD2
v_call: TRBV19
j_call: TRBJ2-1
clone_size: -

cdr3_aa: CASSQNGNIQYF
cdr3_nt: TGTGCCAGCAGTCAAAACGGGAACATTCAGTACTTC
d_call: -
v_call: TRBV6-2/TRBV6-3
j_call: TRBJ2-4
clone_size: few

cdr3_aa: CASSSRGGLTEAFF
cdr3_nt: TGTGCCAGCAGCTCCAGGGGAGGCCTCACTGAAGCTTTCTTT
d_call: -
v_call: TRBV7-9
j_call: TRBJ1-1
clone_size: once

cdr3_aa: CASSPGQGVNTEAFF
cdr3_nt: TGTGCCAGCTCACCTGGACAGGGGGTGAACACTGAAGCTTTCTTT
d_call: TRBD1
v_call: TRBV18
j_call: TRBJ1-1
clone_size: few

cdr3_aa: CSAGYLSYEQYF
cdr3_nt: TGCAGTGCGGGTTACTTGTCATACGAGCAGTACTTC
d_call: -
v_call: TRBV20-1
j_call: TRBJ2-7
clone_size: -

cdr3_aa: CSARWGLGYEQYF
cdr3_nt: TGCAGTGCCCGGTGGGGTCTGGGTTACGAGCAGTACTTC
d_call: -
v_call: TRBV20-1
j_call: TRBJ2-7
clone_size: -

cdr3_aa: CASSQGTGWDNEQFF
cdr3_nt: TGTGCCAGCAGCCAGGGGACAGGGTGGGACAATGAGCAGTTCTTC
d_call: TRBD1
v_call: TRBV11-3
j_call: TRBJ2-1
clone_size: -

cdr3_aa: CSVGRLAGNNEQFF
cdr3_nt: TGCAGCGTGGGAAGACTAGCGGGAAACAATGAGCAGTTCTTC
d_call: TRBD2
v_call: TRBV29-1
j_call: TRBJ2-1
clone_size: -

cdr3_aa: CAIRIAQDRVPEAFF
cdr3_nt: TGTGCCATCAGAATTGCTCAAGACAGGGTACCTGAAGCTTTCTTT
d_call: TRBD1
v_call: TRBV10-3
j_call: TRBJ1-1
clone_size: -

cdr3_aa: CSAWQGVGAEAFF
cdr3_nt: TGCAGCGCCTGGCAGGGGGTGGGGGCTGAAGCTTTCTTT
d_call: TRBD1
v_call: TRBV29-1
j_call: TRBJ1-1
clone_size: -

cdr3_aa: CASSVGGKVSTDTQYF
cdr3_nt: TGTGCCAGCAGCGTAGGTGGTAAAGTTAGCACAGATACGCAGTATTTT
d_call: -
v_call: TRBV9
j_call: TRBJ2-3
clone_size: few

cdr3_aa: CASSALNEQFF
cdr3_nt: TGTGCCAGCAGCGCACTAAATGAGCAGTTCTTC
d_call: -
v_call: TRBV6-2/TRBV6-3
j_call: TRBJ2-1
clone_size: -

cdr3_aa: CSATVAGEGADTQYF
cdr3_nt: TGCAGTGCTACTGTAGCGGGAGAGGGCGCAGATACGCAGTATTTT
d_call: TRBD2
v_call: TRBV20-1
j_call: TRBJ2-3
clone_size: -

cdr3_aa: CAWSRGTSVVSEQFF
cdr3_nt: TGTGCCTGGAGTAGGGGGACTAGTGTTGTGTCTGAGCAGTTCTTC
d_call: TRBD2
v_call: TRBV30
j_call: TRBJ2-1
clone_size: -

cdr3_aa: CASSEGGKDTEAFF
cdr3_nt: TGCGCCAGCTCCGAGGGGGGCAAGGACACTGAAGCTTTCTTT
d_call: -
v_call: TRBV5-1
j_call: TRBJ1-1
clone_size: -

cdr3_aa: CASSSIRGGGATDTQYF
cdr3_nt: TGTGCCAGCAGTTCAATAAGGGGGGGGGGGGCCACAGATACGCAGTATTTT
d_call: -
v_call: TRBV28
j_call: TRBJ2-3
clone_size: -

cdr3_aa: CASSFSSALTDTQYF
cdr3_nt: TGTGCCAGCAGTTTCTCTAGCGCCCTCACAGATACGCAGTATTTT
d_call: -
v_call: TRBV6-6
j_call: TRBJ2-3
clone_size: -

cdr3_aa: CASSRGQSTDTQYF
cdr3_nt: TGTGCCAGCTCGCGAGGGCAAAGCACAGATACGCAGTATTTT
d_call: -
v_call: TRBV18
j_call: TRBJ2-3
clone_size: few

cdr3_aa: CSAMGQKYTDTQYF
cdr3_nt: TGCAGTGCTATGGGACAGAAGTACACAGATACGCAGTATTTT
d_call: TRBD1
v_call: TRBV20-1
j_call: TRBJ2-3
clone_size: -

cdr3_aa: CASSWEGLAHAQYF
cdr3_nt: TGTGCCAGCAGCTGGGAGGGACTAGCGCACGCGCAGTATTTT
d_call: TRBD2
v_call: TRBV5-4
j_call: TRBJ2-3
clone_size: -

cdr3_aa: CASSDGVLTYNEQFF
cdr3_nt: TGTGCCAGCAGTGATGGAGTCCTTACCTACAATGAGCAGTTCTTC
d_call: -
v_call: TRBV6-1
j_call: TRBJ2-1
clone_size: -

cdr3_aa: CASSYSGTGFDEQFF
cdr3_nt: TGTGCCAGCAGTTACTCGGGGACAGGATTCGATGAGCAGTTCTTC
d_call: TRBD1
v_call: TRBV6-5
j_call: TRBJ2-1
clone_size: -

cdr3_aa: CASRQGYNLETQYF
cdr3_nt: TGTGCCAGCAGGCAAGGGTACAATCTAGAGACCCAGTACTTC
d_call: -
v_call: TRBV6-6
j_call: TRBJ2-5
clone_size: -

cdr3_aa: CASSLVPRPRLGPDTQYF
cdr3_nt: TGTGCCAGCAGCTTAGTACCCCGGCCTCGCCTCGGTCCAGATACGCAGTATTTT
d_call: -
v_call: TRBV7-2
j_call: TRBJ2-3
clone_size: -

cdr3_aa: CASSLLETAQYF
cdr3_nt: TGTGCCAGCAGCTTGCTCGAGACGGCCCAGTACTTC
d_call: -
v_call: TRBV5-4
j_call: TRBJ2-5
clone_size: -

cdr3_aa: CASTHSTGYEQYF
cdr3_nt: TGTGCCAGCACACATTCAACGGGGTACGAGCAGTACTTC
d_call: -
v_call: TRBV18
j_call: TRBJ2-7
clone_size: few